The next 27 T cell receptor beta chains were all read from a single sample in a study of cytomegalovirus exposure and HLA in healthy donors. Primers for the PCR totalled 60 Vbeta and 13 Jbeta. The data were produced by immunoSEQ multiplex PCR, yet TCRdb's version contains in-frame clones alone and is incomplete. The sample lists approximately 100,000 clones; roughly 75% were seen once. Sequencing input: PBMCs. The receptors stem from a male donor in good health and CMV-seropositive.

CDR3 nucleotide sequence: TGTGCCAGCAGTTCGGGACAGGGCTACGAGCAGTACTTC. Protein product: CASSSGQGYEQYF. The rearrangement joins TRBV2 to TRBJ2-7; TRBD1 matches at 9 bases. Germline V gene lookup returns CDR1 SNHLY and CDR2 FYNNEI. Trimming took 5 bases from V and 3 from J; bases not matched to a gene: 2. This CDR3 spans 13 amino acids.

V and J are TRBV4-1 and TRBJ1-6; 9 bases line up with TRBD1. Trimming took 3 bases from V and 7 from J; bases not matched to a gene: 7. The CDR3 contains 16 residues. Germline values: CDR1 MGHRA, CDR2 YSYEKL. CDR3 sequence (DNA): TGCGCCAGCAGCCAGGGGCCTGGACAGGGGAATTCACCCCTCCACTTT. Amino acid sequence: CASSQGPGQGNSPLHF.

In this sample, this clone is medium-sized. This sequence joins TRBV6-4 and TRBJ2-3; TRBD2 matches at 11 bases. V trimming: 2 bases; J trimming: 2 bases; junction bases outside the gene matches: 3. Germline CDR1 is MRHNA and CDR2 is SNTAGT. The CDR3 sequence is 16 residues long. In nucleotides, the CDR3 is TGTGCCAGCAGTGACGTAGCGGGGGGGGCCACAGATACGCAGTATTTT. This translates into CASSDVAGGATDTQYF.

V usage is TRBV6-5 and J usage is TRBJ2-7, with 10 bases lining up with TRBD1. CDR1 and CDR2 from the germline V gene are MNHEY and SVGAGI. CDR3 length equals 14 residues. J was trimmed by 6 bases and V by 5 bases; bases with no gene match: 7. CDR3 loop: CASSAGTGEGEQYF. In nucleotides, the CDR3 is TGTGCCAGCAGTGCCGGGACAGGGGAGGGCGAGCAGTACTTC.

This chain links TRBV7-2 with TRBJ2-7, with 9 bases lining up with TRBD2. V lost 4 bases and J lost 5; bases outside the gene matches: 12. The CDR3 length is 16 residues. CDR1 SGHTA and CDR2 FQGNSA come from the germline V gene. CDR3 nucleotide sequence: TGTGCCAGCAGCTACGAACCGGGCGGGGGGGGTCACGAGCAGTACTTC. Protein: CASSYEPGGGGHEQYF.

V and J are TRBV19 and TRBJ2-1; 11 bases match TRBD2. This CDR3 is built from 15 residues. Germline V gene data show CDR1 as LNHDA and CDR2 as SQIVND (reference sequence). V dropped 1 base and J dropped 7; count of bases not matched to a gene: 3. CDR3 in amino acids: CASSIGTSGWNEQFF. The CDR3 DNA follows: TGTGCCAGTAGTATAGGGACTAGCGGGTGGAATGAGCAGTTCTTC.

This chain links TRBV6-5 with TRBJ1-2, with unresolved D. The germline V and J ends were trimmed by 7 bases and 6 bases, with 18 bases remaining between them. This CDR3 has 14 residues. CDR1 MNHEY and CDR2 SVGAGI come from the germline V gene. The CDR3 sequence: CASISAGKRNGYTF. The CDR3 region has the DNA TGTGCCAGCATTAGCGCGGGGAAGAGAAATGGCTACACCTTC.

V gene TRBV11-3 combines with J gene TRBJ2-7; possible D gene TRBD1, 5 bases. Trimming took 6 bases from V and 5 from J, leaving 14 bases between them. The CDR3 is 13 amino acids. Per the germline V gene, CDR1 is SGHNT and CDR2 is YENEEA. The CDR3 DNA follows: TGTGCCAGCAGGAACACCGCAGGGAACGAGCAGTACTTC. This gives the protein CASRNTAGNEQYF.

This clone was seen a few times. The rearrangement joins TRBV7-8 to TRBJ1-1; 7 bases align to TRBD1. The CDR3 contains 14 residues. Germline V lookup: CDR1 SGHVS, CDR2 FQNEAQ. The V gene end was trimmed by 1 base and the J gene end by 10 bases; junction bases not matched to a gene: 9. CDR3 sequence reads: CASSLGDRVGTAFF. CDR3 sequence (DNA): TGTGCCAGCAGCTTAGGAGACAGGGTGGGTACAGCTTTCTTT.

V and J are TRBV5-1 and TRBJ1-6; D remains ambiguous. The CDR3 has 15 amino acids. Germline CDR1 and CDR2: SGHRS and YFSETQ. V dropped 3 bases and J dropped 7 bases, with 14 bases sitting between them. CDR3 residues: CASSSIGRRNSPLHF. In nucleotides, the CDR3 is TGCGCCAGCAGCTCTATCGGACGGAGGAATTCACCCCTCCACTTT.

V gene TRBV6-5 combines with J gene TRBJ1-1; no definite D call. The germline V and J ends were trimmed by 0 bases and 7 bases, with 18 bases remaining between them. CDR1 is MNHEY, CDR2 SVGAGI, per germline. This CDR3 is 16 amino acids long. CDR3 protein: CASSYSKSSQLREAFF. CDR3 nucleotide sequence: TGTGCCAGCAGTTACTCGAAATCTAGCCAGCTTCGTGAAGCTTTCTTT.

V gene TRBV7-3 combines with J gene TRBJ1-1; perhaps TRBD1 as D (6 bases). CDR1 SGHTA and CDR2 FQGTGA come from the germline V gene. Trimming removed 1 base from V and 1 base from J, with 13 bases in between. The CDR3 has 16 amino acids. The CDR3: CASSLMGAGANTEAFF. The CDR3 nucleotides read TGTGCCAGCAGCTTAATGGGGGCAGGTGCGAACACTGAAGCTTTCTTT.

Regarding this clone: A read error may account for a junction end that differs from germline. The gene calls are TRBV27 and TRBJ1-1, with D perhaps TRBD1 (6 bases). Germline CDR1 MNHEY, CDR2 SMNVEV (reference sequence). This CDR3 is 14 amino acids long. CDR3: CASSLRDILTEALF. The CDR3 DNA is TGTGCCAGCAGTCTCCGGGACATCCTTACTGAAGCTCTCTTT.

The rearrangement uses TRBV4-1 and TRBJ2-5; TRBD1 might be the D (7 bases). Germline CDR1 MGHRA, CDR2 YSYEKL. Trimming left V 1 base short and J 4 bases short, with 10 bases between. The CDR3 is 14 residues long. CDR3 DNA sequence: TGCGCCAGCAGCCAAGTTCAGGGGGGAGAGACCCAGTACTTC. This sequence encodes CASSQVQGGETQYF.

This chain connects TRBV9 to TRBJ2-2; 12 bases are shared with TRBD2. V trimming: 4 bases; J trimming: 3 bases; junction bases outside the gene matches: 7. Germline lookup yields CDR1 SGDLS and CDR2 YYNGEE. This CDR3 is 17 amino acids long. DNA of the CDR3: TGTGCCAGCAGCCCTAGCGGGGGGGTACCCTACACCGGGGAGCTGTTTTTT. This translates into CASSPSGGVPYTGELFF.

This chain connects TRBV4-1 to TRBJ1-3; TRBD1 matches at 9 bases. The CDR3 length is 16 residues. V lost 5 bases, J lost 7 bases, and 12 bases stayed unmatched. The germline V gene encodes CDR1 MGHRA and CDR2 YSYEKL. Here the CDR3 reads CASSGGVRDRANTIYF. CDR3 in DNA: TGCGCCAGCAGCGGGGGGGTCCGGGACAGGGCGAACACCATATATTTT.

The gene calls are TRBV10-2 and TRBJ2-3; 8 bases are shared with TRBD1. The CDR3 consists of 13 residues. Germline V lookup: CDR1 WSHSY, CDR2 SAAADI. Trimming at V came to 7 bases and at J to 5 bases, leaving 5 bases not matched to a gene. CDR3 region: CASMQGARDTQYF. CDR3 bases: TGCGCCAGCATGCAGGGGGCGCGAGATACGCAGTATTTT.

V is TRBV4-1 and J is TRBJ1-2; 7 bases align to TRBD1. Germline CDR1 and CDR2: MGHRA and YSYEKL. With V trimmed by 1 base and J by 8 bases, 10 bases remained unmatched. The CDR3 contains 15 residues. This CDR3 is CASSQVGGRGQGYTF. CDR3 sequence (DNA): TGCGCCAGCAGCCAAGTAGGGGGCCGGGGTCAGGGCTACACCTTC.

The V gene is TRBV5-1, the J gene TRBJ2-7, with 8 bases lining up with TRBD1. The CDR3 sequence is 13 residues long. V lost 1 base and J lost 7; bases outside the gene matches: 4. The germline CDR1 and CDR2 sequences are SGHRS and YFSETQ. CDR3 coding DNA: TGCGCCAGCAGCTTGAACAGGGGGTCGGAGCAGTACTTC. Translation: CASSLNRGSEQYF.

This sequence joins TRBV7-8 and TRBJ2-1; the match to TRBD2 covers 9 bases. J was trimmed by 3 bases and V by 4 bases; bases with no gene match: 4. The CDR3 consists of 15 residues. The germline V gene has CDR1 SGHVS and CDR2 FQNEAQ. The CDR3 is CASSSGAGGYNEQFF. The CDR3 nucleotides are TGTGCCAGCAGCTCCGGAGCGGGGGGCTACAATGAGCAGTTCTTC.

V and J are TRBV4-1 and TRBJ2-3, with D possibly being TRBD1 (8 bases). Germline V gives CDR1 MGHRA, CDR2 YSYEKL. V was shortened by 5 bases and J by 2 bases, with 17 bases between the two germline ends. The CDR3 loop spans 16 amino acids. CDR3 DNA: TGCGCCAGCAGCACACGGACAGGGAGGGACACAGATACGCAGTATTTT. It codes for CASSTRTGRDTDTQYF.

The rearrangement joins TRBV7-2 to TRBJ2-1, with D possibly TRBD2 on 7 matching bases. The CDR3 covers 17 residues. Trimming removed 4 bases at V and 6 bases at J, with 22 bases between. CDR1 is SGHTA, CDR2 FQGNSA, per germline. As DNA, the CDR3 is TGTGCCAGCAGCTCGATGGTTTGGGGGGGCCGGGGCAATGAGCAGTTCTTC. It codes for CASSSMVWGGRGNEQFF.

This clone was detected a few times. The chain employs TRBV7-9 and TRBJ2-5; TRBD2 agrees at 7 bases. CDR1 is SEHNR and CDR2 is FQNEAQ in the germline V gene (reference sequence). Trimming took 5 bases from V and 4 from J; bases not matched to a gene: 10. CDR3 length: 15 amino acids. The DNA of the CDR3 is TGTGCCAGCAGCGCCACCCTCCGCGGGGGAGAGACCCAGTACTTC. Translation gives CASSATLRGGETQYF. Full variable domain (remainder filled in from reference TRBV7-9 and TRBJ2-5): DTGVSQNPRHKITKRGQNVTFRCDPISEHNRLYWYRQTLGQGPEFLTYFQNEAQLEKSRLLSDRFSAERPKGSFSTLEIQRTEQGDSAMYLCASSATLRGGETQYFGPGTRLLVL.

This clone turned up a few times. V gene TRBV6-1 combines with J gene TRBJ2-7, with TRBD2 matching 8 bases. Unmatched junction bases numbered 3, after V lost 8 bases and J lost 0 bases. Germline V gives CDR1 MNHNS, CDR2 SASEGT. The CDR3 is 13 amino acids. CDR3 bases: TGTGCCAGCCGAGCGGGGGCCTCCTACGAGCAGTACTTC. Amino acid sequence: CASRAGASYEQYF.

The rearrangement uses TRBV2 and TRBJ2-5, with a weak D call TRBD2 (5 bases). This CDR3 comprises 13 residues. Germline V gives CDR1 SNHLY, CDR2 FYNNEI. V was pared by 7 bases and J by 2 bases, with 11 bases between. CDR3 loop: CASIGLLQETQYF. The CDR3 DNA follows: TGTGCCAGCATTGGACTTCTTCAAGAGACCCAGTACTTC.

The chain uses TRBV19 and TRBJ2-7; D is unresolved. CDR3 length: 15 amino acids. V gave up 5 bases and J gave up 5 bases, with 19 bases separating them. CDR1 LNHDA and CDR2 SQIVND come from the germline V gene (reference sequence). In nucleotides, the CDR3 is TGTGCCAGTAGTTCCTTTTTAAGCGTGACTCACGAGCAGTACTTC. It codes for CASSSFLSVTHEQYF.

The genes are TRBV7-9 and TRBJ2-3; 8 bases line up with TRBD1. V gave up 4 bases and J gave up 1 base; unmatched junction bases: 1. The CDR3 contains 14 residues. Germline CDR1 reads SEHNR; CDR2 reads FQNEAQ (reference sequence). The CDR3 DNA reads as TGTGCCAGCAGCTCGGGACAGGGCACAGATACGCAGTATTTT. This encodes CASSSGQGTDTQYF.